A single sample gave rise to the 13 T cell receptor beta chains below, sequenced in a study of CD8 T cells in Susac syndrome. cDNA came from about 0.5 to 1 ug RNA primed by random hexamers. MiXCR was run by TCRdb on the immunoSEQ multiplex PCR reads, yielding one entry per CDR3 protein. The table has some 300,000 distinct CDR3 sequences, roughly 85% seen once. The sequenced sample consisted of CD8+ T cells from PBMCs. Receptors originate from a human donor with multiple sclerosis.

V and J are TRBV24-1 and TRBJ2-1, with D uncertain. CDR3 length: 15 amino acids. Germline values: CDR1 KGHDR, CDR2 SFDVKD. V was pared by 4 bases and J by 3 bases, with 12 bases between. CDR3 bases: TGTGCCACCAGTGACCCCCTCTCGGGCTACAATGAGCAGTTCTTC. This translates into CATSDPLSGYNEQFF.

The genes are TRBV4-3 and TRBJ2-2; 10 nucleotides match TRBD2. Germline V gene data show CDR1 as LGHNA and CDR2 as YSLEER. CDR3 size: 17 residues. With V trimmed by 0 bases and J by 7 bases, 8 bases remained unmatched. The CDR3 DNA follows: TGCGCCAGCAGCCAAGATGAGTCTAGCGGGAGAAACGGGGAGCTGTTTTTT. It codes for CASSQDESSGRNGELFF.

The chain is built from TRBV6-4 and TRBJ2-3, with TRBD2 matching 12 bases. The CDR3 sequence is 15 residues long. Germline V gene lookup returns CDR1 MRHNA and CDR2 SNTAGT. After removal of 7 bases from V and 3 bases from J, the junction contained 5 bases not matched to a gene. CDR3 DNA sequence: TGTGCCAGCACGGCTAGCGGGAGGGCAACAGATACGCAGTATTTT. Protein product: CASTASGRATDTQYF.

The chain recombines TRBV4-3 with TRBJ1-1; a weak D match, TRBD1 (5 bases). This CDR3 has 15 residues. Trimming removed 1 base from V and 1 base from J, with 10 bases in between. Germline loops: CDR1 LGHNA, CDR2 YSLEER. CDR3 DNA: TGCGCCAGCAGCCAAGGAGTGGGGGGGAACACTGAAGCTTTCTTT. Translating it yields CASSQGVGGNTEAFF.

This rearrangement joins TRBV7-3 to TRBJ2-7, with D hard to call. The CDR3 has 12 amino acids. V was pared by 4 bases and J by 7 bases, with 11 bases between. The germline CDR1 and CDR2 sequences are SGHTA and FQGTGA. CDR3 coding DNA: TGTGCCAGCAGCTCTTCCGGCACGGAGCAGTACTTC. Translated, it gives CASSSSGTEQYF.

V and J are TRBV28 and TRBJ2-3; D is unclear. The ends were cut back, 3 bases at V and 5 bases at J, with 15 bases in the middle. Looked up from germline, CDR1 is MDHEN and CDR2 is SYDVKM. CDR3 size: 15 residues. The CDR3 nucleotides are TGTGCCAGCAGTTTGCTACTGGGGTTGAAAGATACGCAGTATTTT. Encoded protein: CASSLLLGLKDTQYF.

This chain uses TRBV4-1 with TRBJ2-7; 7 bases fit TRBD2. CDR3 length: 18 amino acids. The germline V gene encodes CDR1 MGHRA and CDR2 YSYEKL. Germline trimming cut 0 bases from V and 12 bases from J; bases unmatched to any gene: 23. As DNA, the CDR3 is TGCGCCAGCAGCCAAGAACGGTCCAACCTCCGACTAGCCGGCATGAGGTACTTC. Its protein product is CASSQERSNLRLAGMRYF.

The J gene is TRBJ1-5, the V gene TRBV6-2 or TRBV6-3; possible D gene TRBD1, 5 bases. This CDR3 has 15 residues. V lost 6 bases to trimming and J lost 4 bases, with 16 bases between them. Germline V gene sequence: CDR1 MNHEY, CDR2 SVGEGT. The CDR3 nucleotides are TGTGCCAGCAGCTTACGCCGGACACCTAATCAGCCCCAGCATTTT. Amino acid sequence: CASSLRRTPNQPQHF.

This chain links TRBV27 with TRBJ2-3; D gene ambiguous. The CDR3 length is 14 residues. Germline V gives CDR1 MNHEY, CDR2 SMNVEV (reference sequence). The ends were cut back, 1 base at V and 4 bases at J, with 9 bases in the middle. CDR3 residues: CASSLWGTADTQYF. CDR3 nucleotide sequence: TGTGCCAGCAGTTTATGGGGTACAGCAGATACGCAGTATTTT.

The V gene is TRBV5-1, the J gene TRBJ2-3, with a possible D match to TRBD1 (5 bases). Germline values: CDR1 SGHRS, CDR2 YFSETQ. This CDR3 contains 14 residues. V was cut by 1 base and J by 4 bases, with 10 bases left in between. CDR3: CASSLQGTSDTQYF. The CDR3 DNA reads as TGCGCCAGCAGCTTGCAGGGAACCTCAGATACGCAGTATTTT.

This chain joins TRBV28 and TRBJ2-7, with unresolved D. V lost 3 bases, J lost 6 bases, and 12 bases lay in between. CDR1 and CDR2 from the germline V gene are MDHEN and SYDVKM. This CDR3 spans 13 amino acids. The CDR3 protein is CASSLDPRSEQYF. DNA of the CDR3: TGTGCCAGCAGTTTGGACCCCCGGTCCGAGCAGTACTTC.

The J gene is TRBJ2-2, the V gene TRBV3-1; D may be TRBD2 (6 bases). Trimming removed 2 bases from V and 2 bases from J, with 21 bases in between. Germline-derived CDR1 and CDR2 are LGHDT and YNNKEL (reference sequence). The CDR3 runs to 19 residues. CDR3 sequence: CASSQFRSGRTLNTGELFF. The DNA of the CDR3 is TGTGCCAGCAGCCAATTTCGATCAGGGAGGACCTTAAACACCGGGGAGCTGTTTTTT.

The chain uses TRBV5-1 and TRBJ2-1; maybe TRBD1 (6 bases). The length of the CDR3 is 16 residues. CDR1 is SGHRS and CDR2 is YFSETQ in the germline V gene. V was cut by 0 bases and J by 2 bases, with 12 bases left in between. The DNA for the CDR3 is TGCGCCAGCAGCTTGGCCGGACGGGACACCTACAATGAGCAGTTCTTC. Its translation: CASSLAGRDTYNEQFF.